This TCR beta chain was recorded in a study of spatial heterogeneity in lung cancer. Overall study: Each unique TCR and UMI combination was seen more than ten times on average in raw reads. Study-level points and caveats: Circulating ubiquitous expanded tumor TCRs were observed more frequently at resection than at follow-up.

The library protocol tagged each TCR cDNA with a unique molecular identifier. TCRdb reprocessed the 5' RACE reads with MiXCR, giving one entry per CDR3 protein. The sample includes about 85,000 distinct CDR3 sequences, more than 15% of them seen just once. Time point: sample taken at primary tumor resection. The sequenced material consisted of unsorted whole RNA from tumor, nontumor lung or frozen PBMC. This clonotype was found a few times. Antigen unknown. Germline values: CDR1 MNHEY, CDR2 SVGEGT. The junction had 6 bases not matched to a gene; V was cut back by 5 bases and J by 5 bases. This CDR3 region has 15 residues.

The sample in question was PBMCs, obtained at surgery. This chain connects TRBV6-2 or TRBV6-3 to TRBJ2-2, with TRBD1 identical over 9 bases. This TCR was recovered from a male donor with early-stage non-small cell lung cancer. The CDR3 nucleotides are TGTGCCAGCAGTCCAACAGGGGGCTGGACCGGGGAGCTGTTTTTT. It codes for CASSPTGGWTGELFF.